This is a list of T cell receptor beta chains from one sample in a study of CD8 T cells in ankylosing spondylitis. Using its own MiXCR run on the 5' RACE reads, TCRdb lists one record per CDR3 protein. The sample consists of about 340,000 distinct CDR3 sequences, roughly 14% of them appearing once. Specimen: blood, either unsorted or a sorted T cell fraction (not recorded which). Receptors were obtained from a male donor with ankylosing spondylitis or in good health (not recorded which). Both conserved end residues are part of each CDR3. The order of the fields is J gene, V gene, clone size, D gene, CDR3 protein, CDR3 DNA. D genes are given only for firm matches. Some rows mark clone size as missing; the rest say once, few, many or name a class of expanded clone.

>TRBJ1-1|TRBV29-1|few|.
CSVDGRGTLNTEAFF
TGCAGCGTTGACGGACGGGGGACCCTGAACACTGAAGCTTTCTTT
>TRBJ2-7|TRBV29-1|many|.
CSVEEGRDEQYF
TGCAGCGTTGAAGAGGGAAGGGACGAGCAGTACTTC
>TRBJ1-1|TRBV5-1|few|TRBD1
CASRTGQGSEAFF
TGCGCCAGCAGAACCGGACAGGGTTCTGAAGCTTTCTTT
>TRBJ2-7|TRBV5-1|.|TRBD1
CASSVRPAPGQGAPYEQYF
TGCGCCAGCAGCGTCAGACCTGCTCCGGGACAGGGGGCCCCCTACGAGCAGTACTTC
>TRBJ2-1|TRBV25-1|.|.
CASRDWGGHNEQFF
TGTGCCAGCAGGGATTGGGGGGGGCACAATGAGCAGTTCTTC
>TRBJ2-1|TRBV5-1|many|.
CASFPESSYNEQFF
TGCGCCAGCTTCCCCGAGAGCTCCTACAATGAGCAGTTCTTC
>TRBJ2-2|TRBV12-3/TRBV12-4|few|.
CASSLGDYTGELFF
TGTGCCAGCAGTTTAGGGGACTACACCGGGGAGCTGTTTTTT
>TRBJ2-7|TRBV5-1|.|.
CASSLGLALHYEQYF
TGCGCCAGCAGCTTGGGGCTGGCCCTCCACTACGAGCAGTACTTC
>TRBJ2-3|TRBV20-1|few|.
CSALLGKTDTQYF
TGCAGTGCCCTCCTCGGGAAGACAGATACGCAGTATTTT
>TRBJ2-1|TRBV29-1|many|TRBD2
CSVEGLADEQFF
TGCAGCGTTGAAGGACTAGCGGATGAGCAGTTCTTC
>TRBJ1-1|TRBV7-9|.|.
CASSLRGREAFF
TGTGCCAGCAGCTTGCGGGGGCGTGAAGCTTTCTTT
>TRBJ2-2|TRBV5-1|many|.
CASSLRSNGGELFF
TGCGCCAGCAGCTTGAGGAGCAACGGCGGGGAGCTGTTTTTT
>TRBJ1-1|TRBV10-3|.|TRBD1
CAISEDRGIAAFF
TGTGCCATCAGTGAGGACAGGGGAATCGCGGCTTTCTTT
>TRBJ2-2|TRBV7-8|few|.
CASSSWRTPNTGELFF
TGTGCCAGCAGTTCCTGGCGAACTCCGAACACCGGGGAGCTGTTTTTT
>TRBJ2-3|TRBV6-1|.|.
CASSVGLGPDTQYF
TGTGCCAGCAGTGTCGGGCTAGGCCCAGATACGCAGTATTTT
>TRBJ1-4|TRBV7-2|many|.
CASSPTRATNEKLFF
TGTGCCAGCAGCCCGACCAGGGCTACTAATGAAAAACTGTTTTTT
>TRBJ2-2|TRBV12-3/TRBV12-4|.|.
CASSPLGAGPRELFF
TGTGCCAGCAGCCCCCTGGGGGCGGGCCCAAGGGAGCTGTTTTTT
>TRBJ2-1|TRBV27|.|TRBD2
CASRPVAGAVGEQFF
TGTGCCAGCAGACCCGTAGCGGGAGCGGTGGGTGAGCAGTTCTTC
>TRBJ1-1|TRBV4-1|many|.
CASSQDPIGMNTEAFF
TGCGCCAGCAGCCAAGACCCCATAGGGATGAACACTGAAGCTTTCTTT
>TRBJ2-7|TRBV20-1|few|TRBD1
CSARGPTGVIYF
TGCAGTGCTAGAGGTCCAACAGGGGTAATATACTTC
>TRBJ2-7|TRBV29-1|.|.
CSAGEQKAYEQYF
TGCAGCGCCGGAGAGCAGAAGGCCTACGAGCAGTACTTC
>TRBJ2-3|TRBV20-1|.|.
CSASSAATSTDTQYF
TGCAGTGCTAGTTCTGCGGCGACTAGCACAGATACGCAGTATTTT
>TRBJ1-5|TRBV20-1|.|.
CSARDFGQYSNQPQHF
TGCAGTGCTAGAGATTTCGGACAGTATAGCAATCAGCCCCAGCATTTT
>TRBJ2-7|TRBV12-3/TRBV12-4|many|.
CASSPYRRRSYEQYF
TGTGCCAGCAGTCCCTACAGGAGGAGGTCCTACGAGCAGTACTTC
>TRBJ2-5|TRBV20-1|many|.
CSAERAQETQYF
TGCAGTGCTGAGAGGGCTCAAGAGACCCAGTACTTC
>TRBJ2-7|TRBV20-1|few|TRBD2
CSAADSGLAGAGHEQYF
TGCAGTGCCGCTGACAGCGGACTAGCGGGAGCGGGCCACGAGCAGTACTTC
>TRBJ2-5|TRBV12-3/TRBV12-4|many|.
CASSESATQYF
TGTGCCAGCAGTGAGTCGGCAACCCAGTACTTC
>TRBJ1-2|TRBV12-3/TRBV12-4|few|TRBD1
CASSPDRGRTMSYTF
TGTGCCAGCAGTCCTGACAGGGGTCGAACAATGAGCTACACCTTC
>TRBJ2-1|TRBV7-2|many|.
CASSLGVGEQFF
TGTGCCAGCAGCTTAGGTGTTGGTGAGCAGTTCTTC
>TRBJ2-1|TRBV7-2|many|.
CASRPPRGTGSYNEQFF
TGTGCCAGCAGGCCTCCCCGGGGGACTGGCTCCTACAATGAGCAGTTCTTC
>TRBJ1-6|TRBV4-2|.|TRBD1
CASSQGDRGRYSSLHF
TGTGCCAGCAGCCAAGGGGACAGGGGGCGATATTCGTCCCTCCACTTT
>TRBJ2-3|TRBV5-1|.|TRBD1
CASSTRQGPTDTQYF
TGCGCCAGCAGCACCCGACAGGGCCCCACAGATACGCAGTATTTT
>TRBJ2-3|TRBV20-1|.|.
CSAPTRQDGGTDTQYF
TGCAGTGCTCCCACCCGACAGGACGGGGGCACAGATACGCAGTATTTT
>TRBJ2-1|TRBV5-1|.|.
CASSMTGGSYNEQFF
TGCGCCAGCAGCATGACAGGAGGATCCTACAATGAGCAGTTCTTC
>TRBJ2-1|TRBV7-9|.|TRBD2
CASSLPAGVGGNEQFF
TGTGCCAGCAGCTTACCAGCGGGGGTGGGGGGCAATGAGCAGTTCTTC
>TRBJ1-1|TRBV10-3|many|.
CAISNPGANTEAFF
TGTGCCATCAGTAACCCGGGGGCGAACACTGAAGCTTTCTTT
>TRBJ2-1|TRBV15|few|.
CATSRGGVGNEQFF
TGTGCCACCAGCAGGGGGGGAGTCGGGAATGAGCAGTTCTTC
>TRBJ1-1|TRBV20-1|few|.
CSARSDKTNTEAFF
TGCAGTGCTAGATCGGACAAGACGAACACTGAAGCTTTCTTT
>TRBJ2-5|TRBV7-9|.|TRBD2
CASSLRGSGRSETQYF
TGTGCCAGCAGCTTAAGGGGTAGCGGGAGATCGGAGACCCAGTACTTC
>TRBJ1-2|TRBV19|.|.
CASSMADPYGYTF
TGTGCCAGTAGTATGGCTGACCCCTATGGCTACACCTTC
>TRBJ2-1|TRBV6-1|.|TRBD2
CVSIGTRGNEQFF
TGTGTCTCAATTGGGACTAGAGGTAATGAGCAGTTCTTC
>TRBJ2-3|TRBV5-6|many|TRBD1
CASSLRQGIADTQYF
TGTGCCAGCAGCTTAAGACAGGGGATAGCAGATACGCAGTATTTT
>TRBJ2-7|TRBV10-3|many|.
CAISSPKAGDFYEQYF
TGTGCCATCAGTTCCCCAAAGGCGGGCGACTTCTACGAGCAGTACTTC
>TRBJ1-5|TRBV10-3|many|TRBD1
CAISQGGSDQPQHF
TGTGCCATCAGCCAGGGGGGCAGCGATCAGCCCCAGCATTTT
>TRBJ2-7|TRBV20-1|.|.
CSAARQNYEQYF
TGCAGTGCCGCTAGGCAAAACTACGAGCAGTACTTC
>TRBJ2-3|TRBV5-1|.|TRBD1
CASSVRQGPDTQYF
TGCGCCAGCAGCGTCCGACAGGGACCAGATACGCAGTATTTT
>TRBJ1-5|TRBV27|many|.
CASSSTGSNQPQHF
TGTGCCAGCAGTTCGACGGGAAGCAATCAGCCCCAGCATTTT
>TRBJ1-5|TRBV29-1|few|.
CSVRLGVGNQPQHF
TGCAGCGTTCGCCTAGGGGTTGGAAATCAGCCCCAGCATTTT
>TRBJ1-2|TRBV6-1|.|.
CASERRKQGDYTF
TGTGCCAGCGAGAGGAGGAAACAGGGTGACTACACCTTC
>TRBJ1-1|TRBV12-3/TRBV12-4|many|TRBD1
CASSLWEGATEAFF
TGTGCCAGCAGTTTATGGGAGGGGGCCACTGAAGCTTTCTTT
>TRBJ1-3|TRBV20-1|few|.
CSATASGNTIYF
TGCAGTGCGACAGCCTCTGGAAACACCATATATTTT
>TRBJ2-7|TRBV11-2|few|.
CASSLWTYEQYF
TGTGCCAGCAGCTTATGGACCTACGAGCAGTACTTC
>TRBJ2-5|TRBV11-2|.|TRBD2
CASSFGGGGSGVYKETQYF
TGTGCCAGCAGCTTTGGAGGTGGGGGTAGCGGGGTTTACAAAGAGACCCAGTACTTC
>TRBJ2-1|TRBV20-1|few|TRBD2
CSALPTIAGGGKQFF
TGCAGTGCCCTCCCCACTATAGCGGGAGGCGGTAAGCAGTTCTTC